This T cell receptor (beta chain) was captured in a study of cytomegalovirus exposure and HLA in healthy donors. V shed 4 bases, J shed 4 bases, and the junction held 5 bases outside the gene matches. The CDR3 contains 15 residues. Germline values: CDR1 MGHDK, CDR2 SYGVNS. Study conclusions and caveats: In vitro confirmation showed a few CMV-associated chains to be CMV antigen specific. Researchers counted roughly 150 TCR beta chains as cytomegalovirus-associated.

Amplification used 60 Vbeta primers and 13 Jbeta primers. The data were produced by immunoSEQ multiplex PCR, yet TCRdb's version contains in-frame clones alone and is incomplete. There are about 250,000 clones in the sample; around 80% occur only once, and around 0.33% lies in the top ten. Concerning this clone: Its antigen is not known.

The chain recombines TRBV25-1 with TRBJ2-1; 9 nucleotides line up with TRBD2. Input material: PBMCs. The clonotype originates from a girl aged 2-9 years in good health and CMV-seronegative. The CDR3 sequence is CASSGRGGLYNEQFF. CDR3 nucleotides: TGTGCCAGCAGTGGGCGGGGGGGATTATACAATGAGCAGTTCTTC.